The clone carrying this TCR beta chain was counted once. Germline CDR1 is SGHAT and CDR2 is FQNNGV. V dropped 1 base and J dropped 6 bases, with 19 bases sitting between them. This CDR3 is 17 amino acids long. TCRdb's copy holds only in-frame clones and misses some; the assay was immunoSEQ multiplex PCR. The sample consists of under 90,000 clones, around 83% of them appearing once. The data originate from a study of blood T cell repertoires in COVID-19. Study-level background: The United States, Italy and Spain provided the acute and convalescent COVID-19 samples. Sample material is recorded as cDNA or gDNA derived from T cells, B-cell-depleted T cells, or PBMCs.

The chain carries TRBV11-2 and TRBJ2-1, with TRBD2 as a possible D gene (6 bases). The sequenced sample was peripheral blood. This receptor was taken from a man older than 75 with acute or convalescent COVID-19. The CDR3 bases are TGTGCCAGCAGCTTAGGTCACTTTCGGGGGTGGGTCAATGAGCAGTTCTTC. Encoded protein: CASSLGHFRGWVNEQFF.